The 30 T cell receptor beta chains in this list originate from one sample, sequenced in a study of human T cells and chemical hapten exposure (dated by TCRdb to about 2021). Library generation was performed with RACE. This sample was sequenced with a NextSeq 500. The public reads were run again by TCRdb, first through fastp at Q25 and then through MiXCR, and only productive beta chains were kept. Identical CDR3 proteins give one entry, which carries the most common genes and DNA. This sample lists some 180,000 distinct CDR3 sequences; around 22% were detected once. Approximately 6.4% of the sample goes to the ten largest clones. Interpreted using the paper, the time point label stands for: patch test 1, 2 weeks after DPC sensitization. The sample's treatment or condition, from its label and the paper: therapeutic diphenylcyclopropenone sensitization with weekly scalp DPC. The starting material was whole blood, obtained in connection with sensitization to the hapten diphenylcyclopropenone (DPC). These receptors were obtained from a woman aged 50 to 60 with alopecia areata. Some clones in this sample may be carry-over from other donors' samples.

This clonotype was counted only a few times. The chain uses TRBV12-3 or TRBV12-4 and TRBJ1-2; the D is unclear. This CDR3 has 11 amino acids. The V gene lost 6 bases and the J gene lost 8 bases, with 10 bases spanning the gap. The CDR3 sequence is CASSRTGGYTF. The CDR3 DNA reads TGTGCCAGCAGCCGGACCGGGGGCTACACCTTC.

The J gene is TRBJ2-7, the V gene TRBV7-9, with TRBD2 matching 7 bases. Germline CDR1 SEHNR, CDR2 FQNEAQ (reference sequence). The CDR3 contains 13 residues. With V trimmed by 0 bases and J by 5 bases, 1 base remained unmatched. In DNA, the CDR3 is TGTGCCAGCAGCTTAGCGGGAGGGAACGAGCAGTACTTC. Amino acids: CASSLAGGNEQYF.

The chain uses TRBV5-1 and TRBJ2-7; TRBD2 aligns across 7 bases. Germline CDR1 and CDR2: SGHRS and YFSETQ. The length of the CDR3 is 13 residues. The trim removed 6 bases at V and 2 bases at J, leaving 5 bases unmatched. The CDR3 reads CASNWDYPYEQYF. The DNA of the CDR3 is TGCGCCAGCAATTGGGACTATCCCTACGAGCAGTACTTC.

The chain employs TRBV19 and TRBJ1-5; D is possibly TRBD1 (6 bases). This CDR3 region has 18 residues. In germline, CDR1 is LNHDA, CDR2 SQIVND (reference sequence). V was cut by 6 bases and J by 5 bases, with 26 bases left in between. In DNA, the CDR3 is TGTGCCAGTAGCTCGGGGTTCGTTTCGGGGGCAGGCGATCAGCCCCAGCATTTT. It encodes CASSSGFVSGAGDQPQHF.

This clonotype appeared a few times. The chain couples TRBV3-1 to TRBJ2-7; 7 bases agree with TRBD2. V lost 4 bases to trimming and J lost 2 bases; unmatched junction nucleotides: 5. The germline CDR1 and CDR2 sequences are LGHDT and YNNKEL (reference sequence). There are 14 residues in the CDR3. The CDR3 DNA reads as TGTGCCAGCAGCCGAGCGGGACTGGCCTACGAGCAGTACTTC. Amino acid sequence: CASSRAGLAYEQYF.

This clonotype appeared a few times. The CDR3 spells CSARTDKPGLRYYEQYF. The CDR3, as DNA: TGCAGTGCTAGGACGGATAAACCGGGACTAAGGTACTACGAGCAGTACTTC. The rearrangement uses TRBV20-1 and TRBJ2-7; 7 nucleotides align to TRBD2. CDR3 length equals 17 residues. The V and J ends lost 3 bases and 3 bases, in that order; junction bases with no gene match: 17. Germline V CDR1 and CDR2: DFQATT, SNEGSKA (reference sequence).

This clonotype showed up just a few times. The chain joins TRBV7-9 to TRBJ1-1, with 8 bases identical to TRBD1. V shed 7 bases and J 5 bases; nucleotides not matched to a gene: 12. The V gene's germline CDR1 is SEHNR and CDR2 FQNEAQ (reference sequence). The CDR3 consists of 15 residues. The CDR3 DNA follows: TGTGCCAGCACCAACATCGACGACAGGGGAACTGAAGCTTTCTTT. Protein: CASTNIDDRGTEAFF.

This clonotype was detected a few times. The gene calls are TRBV20-1 and TRBJ1-6, with D hard to call. Trimming shortened V by 4 bases and J by 9 bases, and 16 bases separated the two germline ends. The CDR3 is 14 residues long. Germline V gene lookup returns CDR1 DFQATT and CDR2 SNEGSKA (reference sequence). Here the CDR3 reads CSATSGEVGSPLHF. The CDR3 bases are TGCAGTGCTACCTCCGGGGAGGTTGGTTCACCCCTCCACTTT.

This clonotype was observed a few times. The chain links TRBV20-1 to TRBJ2-2; D call uncertain. The CDR3 is 14 residues long. V was trimmed by 2 bases and J by 0 bases, leaving 7 bases between them. Germline V gives CDR1 DFQATT, CDR2 SNEGSKA (reference sequence). CDR3 DNA sequence: TGCAGTGCTAGAAAGGGTTCGAACACCGGGGAGCTGTTTTTT. Encoded protein: CSARKGSNTGELFF.

J is TRBJ2-7 and V is TRBV28; D not certain. This CDR3 has 14 residues. Germline V CDR1 and CDR2: MDHEN, SYDVKM. The germline V and J ends were trimmed by 6 bases and 3 bases, with 15 bases remaining between them. This CDR3 is CASSPPDLIYEQYF. In nucleotides, the CDR3 is TGTGCCAGCAGCCCTCCAGACTTAATCTACGAGCAGTACTTC.

This clonotype has at least ten counts. This chain links TRBV29-1 with TRBJ2-1; 8 bases are shared with TRBD1. The CDR3 covers 13 residues. Germline V gene lookup returns CDR1 SQVTM and CDR2 ANQGSEA. The J segment lost 4 bases and the V segment lost 8 bases, leaving 7 bases of the junction unmatched. As DNA, the CDR3 is TGCAGCACCCGACAGGGGTTGTACAATGAGCAGTTCTTC. Encoded protein: CSTRQGLYNEQFF.

This clonotype was seen a handful of times. The V and J genes are TRBV7-2 and TRBJ2-5; D remains ambiguous. Germline assignment: CDR1 SGHTA and CDR2 FQGNSA. The CDR3 sequence is 14 residues long. The ends were cut back, 1 base at V and 2 bases at J, with 8 bases in the middle. The CDR3, as DNA: TGTGCCAGCAGCTTAGTCTCACATCAAGAGACCCAGTACTTC. Translated, it gives CASSLVSHQETQYF. The entire variable domain, with the rest obtained from reference TRBV7-2 and TRBJ2-5, is as follows: GAGVSQSPSNKVTEKGKDVELRCDPISGHTALYWYRQSLGQGLEFLIYFQGNSAPDKSGLPSDRFSAERTGGSVSTLTIQRTQQEDSAVYLCASSLVSHQETQYFGPGTRLLVL.

The V and J genes are TRBV28 and TRBJ1-5; D is ambiguous. Germline loops: CDR1 MDHEN, CDR2 SYDVKM. There are 17 residues in the CDR3. V was clipped by 4 bases and J by 6 bases, with 22 bases between them. Here the CDR3 reads CASSSPVGKSRLQPQHF. The CDR3 region has the DNA TGTGCCAGCAGTTCCCCCGTGGGCAAATCAAGACTTCAGCCCCAGCATTTT.

CDR3 sequence (DNA): TGCAGTGCTAACAGGGGCTCGGGGGGCGCAGATACGCAGTATTTT. Protein: CSANRGSGGADTQYF. The V call is TRBV20-1, the J call TRBJ2-3; the D gene could be TRBD1 or TRBD2 (7 bases each). V lost 4 bases, J lost 4 bases, and 18 bases lay in between. The length of the CDR3 is 15 residues. CDR1 and CDR2 (germline): DFQATT, SNEGSKA (reference sequence).

The genes are TRBV7-8 and TRBJ1-1, with 8 bases aligning to TRBD1. After removal of 9 bases from V and 6 bases from J, the junction contained 6 bases not matched to a gene. CDR3 length: 12 residues. CDR1 is SGHVS and CDR2 is FQNEAQ in the germline V gene. The CDR3: CASRTGIAEAFF. The CDR3, as DNA: TGTGCCAGTCGGACAGGGATCGCTGAAGCTTTCTTT.

The chain links TRBV29-1 to TRBJ2-1; unclear D gene. This CDR3 contains 12 residues. Trimming removed 4 bases at V and 6 bases at J, with 10 bases between. Germline V CDR1 and CDR2: SQVTM, ANQGSEA. CDR3 amino acids: CSVAAARNEQFF. The CDR3 coding sequence is TGCAGCGTTGCGGCCGCGCGCAATGAGCAGTTCTTC.

In this sample, this clonotype turned up many times. The chain joins TRBV2 to TRBJ2-6; D is unresolved. V lost 4 bases to trimming and J lost 1 base, with 2 bases between them. CDR3 length equals 13 residues. Per the germline V gene, CDR1 is SNHLY and CDR2 is FYNNEI. The chain's CDR3 is CASSASGANVLTF. The CDR3 region has the DNA TGTGCCAGCAGTGCGTCTGGGGCCAACGTCCTGACTTTC.

This chain uses TRBV12-3 or TRBV12-4 with TRBJ2-3; a possible D gene is TRBD2 (6 bases). There are 15 residues in the CDR3. V lost 3 bases and J 6 bases, leaving 16 bases between the germline ends. CDR3 in amino acids: CASSLGWREADTQYF. As DNA, the CDR3 is TGTGCCAGCAGTTTGGGATGGCGGGAAGCGGATACGCAGTATTTT.

V is TRBV29-1 and J is TRBJ2-7; the match to TRBD2 covers 9 bases. Looked up from germline, CDR1 is SQVTM and CDR2 is ANQGSEA. With V trimmed by 2 bases and J by 1 base, 9 bases remained unmatched. The CDR3 consists of 16 residues. The CDR3 DNA is TGCAGCGTTGAATCCTGGAAGACTAGCGGTTCCTACGAGCAGTACTTC. Its protein is CSVESWKTSGSYEQYF.

This clonotype was observed at least ten times. This rearrangement joins TRBV29-1 to TRBJ2-2; D is uncertain. From germline, CDR1 is SQVTM and CDR2 ANQGSEA. Trimming took off 3 bases at V and 6 bases at J, with 8 bases between the two ends. CDR3 length: 12 residues. The CDR3 nucleotides read TGCAGCGTTGAGCATCGGCCCGGGGAGCTGTTTTTT. Its protein is CSVEHRPGELFF.

The gene calls are TRBV3-1 and TRBJ2-5, with D perhaps TRBD2 (5 bases). Germline loops: CDR1 LGHDT, CDR2 YNNKEL (reference sequence). V was clipped by 6 bases and J by 4 bases, with 15 bases between them. The CDR3 has 14 residues. CDR3 bases: TGTGCCAGCAGGTCGGACTTAAGGAGAGAGACCCAGTACTTC. This sequence encodes CASRSDLRRETQYF.

The V call is TRBV5-4, the J call TRBJ1-2; D may be TRBD1 (5 bases). CDR1 SGHNT and CDR2 YYREEE come from the germline V gene (reference sequence). The length of the CDR3 is 16 residues. Trimming stripped 4 bases from V and 4 bases from J, with 20 bases between. The CDR3 sequence: CASSPHGGGQSYGYTF. DNA of the CDR3: TGTGCCAGCAGCCCCCACGGGGGAGGGCAGAGCTATGGCTACACCTTC.

The rearrangement links TRBV12-3 or TRBV12-4 to TRBJ2-7; TRBD1 agrees at 9 bases. The CDR3 contains 14 residues. V was pared by 4 bases and J by 3 bases, with 4 bases of the junction left unmatched. As DNA, the CDR3 is TGTGCCAGCAGTTCAGGGACAGGGAACTACGAGCAGTACTTC. Its translation is CASSSGTGNYEQYF.

Many counts were recorded for this clonotype. V gene TRBV3-1 combines with J gene TRBJ2-1; D is uncertain. Germline CDR1 and CDR2: LGHDT and YNNKEL (reference sequence). V lost 1 base and J 8 bases, leaving 6 bases between the germline ends. The CDR3 totals 12 residues. CDR3 sequence (DNA): TGTGCCAGCAGCCAAGTCCCCTATGAGCAGTTCTTC. It encodes CASSQVPYEQFF.

The gene calls are TRBV5-1 and TRBJ2-5; D is undetermined. V was shortened by 3 bases and J by 3 bases, with 3 bases between the two germline ends. This CDR3 comprises 11 residues. The germline V gene has CDR1 SGHRS and CDR2 YFSETQ. The CDR3 sequence: CASSWEETQYF. For the CDR3, the DNA is TGCGCCAGCAGCTGGGAAGAGACCCAGTACTTC.

J is TRBJ2-1 and V is TRBV29-1; no clear D. The CDR3 runs 11 residues. CDR1 is SQVTM and CDR2 is ANQGSEA in the germline V gene. Trimming stripped 1 base from V and 8 bases from J, with 6 bases between. In DNA form, the CDR3 reads TGCAGCGTTGAAGGGTCCTATGAGCAGTTCTTC. It yields the protein CSVEGSYEQFF.

The chain links TRBV27 to TRBJ2-2; no clear D. Germline CDR1 and CDR2: MNHEY and SMNVEV (reference sequence). CDR3 size: 14 residues. The ends were cut back, 6 bases at V and 0 bases at J, with 8 bases in the middle. The CDR3 bases are TGTGCCAGCAGAGGGCTAGCGAACACCGGGGAGCTGTTTTTT. Amino acid sequence: CASRGLANTGELFF.

The V and J genes are TRBV12-3 or TRBV12-4 and TRBJ2-1; the D gene is possibly TRBD1 (5 bases). V lost 1 base and J lost 10, with 14 bases in between. CDR3 length: 14 amino acids. The CDR3 here is CASSLEGAPKEQFF. CDR3 nucleotides: TGTGCCAGCAGTTTAGAAGGGGCCCCTAAGGAGCAGTTCTTC.

This clonotype was seen only a few times. V gene TRBV20-1 combines with J gene TRBJ2-3, with D unclear. This CDR3 is built from 10 residues. CDR1 is DFQATT and CDR2 is SNEGSKA in the germline V gene (reference sequence). The V end was cut by 3 bases, the J end by 9 bases, with 7 bases between. The CDR3 protein is CSASDGTQYF. The CDR3 region has the DNA TGCAGTGCTAGCGACGGGACGCAGTATTTT.

This chain joins TRBV10-3 and TRBJ2-5, with D unresolved. The germline V and J ends were trimmed by 7 bases and 3 bases, with 9 bases remaining between them. CDR3 size: 12 residues. The V gene's germline CDR1 is ENHRY and CDR2 SYGVKD. Written as DNA, the CDR3 is TGTGCCATCAAGGAAGACGAAGAGACCCAGTACTTC. Translating it yields CAIKEDEETQYF.